This T cell receptor beta chain was captured in a study of OX40 agonist ivuxolimab in advanced cancers. Study context: One hepatocellular carcinoma and two cutaneous melanoma patients partially responded.

This clone appeared a few times. The antigen remains unidentified. Findings and limits, study-wide: There were also nonresponders showing low normalized T-cell clonal expansion. CD4+ and CD8+ blood T cells expanded clonally by week 6 at 0.1 to 3.0 mg/kg.

At baseline, cycle 4 day 1, and cycle 7 day 1, blood was sampled. This CDR3 spans 13 amino acids. Germline CDR1 SEHNR, CDR2 FQNEAQ (reference sequence). Between the trimmed V and J ends, which lost 6 bases and 3 bases, there was a span of 12 bases. Repertoires were generated with immunoSEQ multiplex PCR, while TCRdb's copy carries only in-frame clones and drops some. The sample holds tens of thousands of clones, roughly 90% seen once. The receptor was isolated from an adult with an advanced solid tumor such as melanoma, head and neck, liver or kidney cancer. The gene calls are TRBV7-9 and TRBJ2-7; maybe TRBD1 (6 bases). The source material was CD4+ or CD8+ T cells sorted from blood, sampled in a trial of the OX40 agonist ivuxolimab. The CDR3 DNA reads as TGTGCCAGCAGTCCAGGGGTAAGCTACGAGCAGTACTTC. Translation gives CASSPGVSYEQYF. The variable domain in full, completed from reference TRBV7-9 and TRBJ2-7, reads DTGVSQNPRHKITKRGQNVTFRCDPISEHNRLYWYRQTLGQGPEFLTYFQNEAQLEKSRLLSDRFSAERPKGSFSTLEIQRTEQGDSAMYLCASSPGVSYEQYFGPGTRLTVT.